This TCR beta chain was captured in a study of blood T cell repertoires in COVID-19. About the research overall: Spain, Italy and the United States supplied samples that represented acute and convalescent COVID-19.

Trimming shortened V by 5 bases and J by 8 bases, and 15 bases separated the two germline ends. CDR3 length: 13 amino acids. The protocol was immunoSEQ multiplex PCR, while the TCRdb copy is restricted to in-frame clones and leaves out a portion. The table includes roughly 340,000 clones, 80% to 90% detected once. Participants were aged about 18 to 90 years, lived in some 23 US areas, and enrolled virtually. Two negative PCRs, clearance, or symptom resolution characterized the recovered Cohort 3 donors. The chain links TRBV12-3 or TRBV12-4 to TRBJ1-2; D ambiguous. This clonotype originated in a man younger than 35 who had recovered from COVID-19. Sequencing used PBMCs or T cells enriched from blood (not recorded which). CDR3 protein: CASSPWVRAGYTF. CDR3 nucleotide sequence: TGTGCCAGCAGTCCTTGGGTGAGGGCCGGCTACACCTTC.